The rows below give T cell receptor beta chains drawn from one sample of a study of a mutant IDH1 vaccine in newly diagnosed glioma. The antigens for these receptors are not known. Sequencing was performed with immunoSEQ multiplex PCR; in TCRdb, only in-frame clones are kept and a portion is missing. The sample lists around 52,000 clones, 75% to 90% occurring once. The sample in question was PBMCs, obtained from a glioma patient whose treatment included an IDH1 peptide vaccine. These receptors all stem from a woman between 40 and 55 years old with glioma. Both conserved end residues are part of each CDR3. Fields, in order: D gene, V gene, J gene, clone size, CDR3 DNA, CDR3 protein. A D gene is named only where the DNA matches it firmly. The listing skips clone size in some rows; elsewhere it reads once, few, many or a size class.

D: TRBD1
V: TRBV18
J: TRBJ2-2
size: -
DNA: TGTGCCAGCTCAGGACAGGGGCCTAACACCGGGGAGCTGTTTTTT
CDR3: CASSGQGPNTGELFF

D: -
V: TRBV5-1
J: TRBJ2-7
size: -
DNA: TGCGCCAGCAGCTTGGCCCCCGGGTCGGCCTACGAGCAGTACTTC
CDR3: CASSLAPGSAYEQYF

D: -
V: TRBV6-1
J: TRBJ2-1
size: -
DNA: TGTGCCAGCAGTGAATTGGGTGGCGGGATCTACAATGAGCAGTTCTTC
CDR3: CASSELGGGIYNEQFF

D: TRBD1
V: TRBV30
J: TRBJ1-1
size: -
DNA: TGTGCCTGGAGAGGGGACAGAATGAACACTGAAGCTTTCTTT
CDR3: CAWRGDRMNTEAFF

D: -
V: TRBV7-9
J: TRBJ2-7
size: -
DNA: TGTGCCAGCAGCTTAGAGGAGAACGAGCAGTACTTC
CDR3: CASSLEENEQYF

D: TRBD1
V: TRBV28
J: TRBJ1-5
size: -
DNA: TGTGCCAGCAGTTTAAACAGGGGCGATCAGCCCCAGCATTTT
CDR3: CASSLNRGDQPQHF

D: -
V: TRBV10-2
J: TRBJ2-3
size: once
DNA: TGCGCCAGCAGTGAGTCGCACATTACAGATACGCAGTATTTT
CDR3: CASSESHITDTQYF

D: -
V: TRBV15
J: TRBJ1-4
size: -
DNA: TGTGCCACCAGCAGAGATATAGGGGGGGAAAAACTGTTTTTT
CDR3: CATSRDIGGEKLFF

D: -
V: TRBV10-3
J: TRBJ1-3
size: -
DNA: TGTGCCATCAACGCAGTGGGTCCTGGAAACACCATATATTTT
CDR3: CAINAVGPGNTIYF

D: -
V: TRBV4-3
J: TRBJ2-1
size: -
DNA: TGCGCCAGCAGGGGCGGCAATGAGCAGTTCTTC
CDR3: CASRGGNEQFF

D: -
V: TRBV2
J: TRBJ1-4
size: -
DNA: TGTGCCAGCAGAATAAGGGGTCGTAATGAAAAACTGTTTTTT
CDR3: CASRIRGRNEKLFF

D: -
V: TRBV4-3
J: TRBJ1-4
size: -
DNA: TGCGCCAGCAGCCAAGATTCAGGGAGGAGTGAAAAACTGTTTTTT
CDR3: CASSQDSGRSEKLFF

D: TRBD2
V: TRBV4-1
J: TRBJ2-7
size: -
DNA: TGCGCCAGCAGCCAACCGACTAGCGGGAGTGCCTACGAGCAGTACTTC
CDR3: CASSQPTSGSAYEQYF

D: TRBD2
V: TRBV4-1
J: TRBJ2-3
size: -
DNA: TGCGCCAGCAGCCAAGCGACTAGCGGCAGCACAGATACGCAGTATTTT
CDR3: CASSQATSGSTDTQYF

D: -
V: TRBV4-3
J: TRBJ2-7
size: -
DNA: TGCGCCAGCAGCCAAGGGCGACTCTACGAGCAGTACTTC
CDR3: CASSQGRLYEQYF

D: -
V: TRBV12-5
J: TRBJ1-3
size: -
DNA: TGTGCTAGTGGCCTTCACAGGGCGGTGGGAAACACCATATATTTT
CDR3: CASGLHRAVGNTIYF

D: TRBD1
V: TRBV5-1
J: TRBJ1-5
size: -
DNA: TGCGCCAGCAGCGCCGGGACAGGGGGCGAGGGACAGCCCCAGCATTTT
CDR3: CASSAGTGGEGQPQHF

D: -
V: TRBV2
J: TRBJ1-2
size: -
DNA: TGTGCCAGCAGTGCCCCTCTCGACAGGAGGAACTATGGCTACACCTTC
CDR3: CASSAPLDRRNYGYTF

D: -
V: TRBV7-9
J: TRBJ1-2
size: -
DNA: TGTGCCAGCAGCTCCTACAGGGTAGGCGGCTACACCTTC
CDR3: CASSSYRVGGYTF

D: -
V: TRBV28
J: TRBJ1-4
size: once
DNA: TGTGCCAGCAGTCCCCCCGGGTCCTCAACTAATGAAAAACTGTTTTTT
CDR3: CASSPPGSSTNEKLFF

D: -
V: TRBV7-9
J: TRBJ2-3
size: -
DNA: TGTGCCAGCAGCAACACAGATACGCAGTATTTT
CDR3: CASSNTDTQYF

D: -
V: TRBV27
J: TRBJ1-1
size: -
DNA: TGTGCCAGCAGTTTATTGGCAGGTTCTATGAACACTGAAGCTTTCTTT
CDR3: CASSLLAGSMNTEAFF

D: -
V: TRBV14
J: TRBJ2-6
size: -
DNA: TGTGCCAGCAGCCAAGACAAGGATGGTTATTGGGGGGCCAACGTCCTGACTTTC
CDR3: CASSQDKDGYWGANVLTF

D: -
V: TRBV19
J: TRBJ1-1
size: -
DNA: TGTGCCAGTAGTATATTTCGGGGACAGAACACTGAAGCTTTCTTT
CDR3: CASSIFRGQNTEAFF

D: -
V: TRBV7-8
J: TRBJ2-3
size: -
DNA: TGTGCCAGCAGCCCGTTCCTAGAGATTAGCACAGATACGCAGTATTTT
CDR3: CASSPFLEISTDTQYF

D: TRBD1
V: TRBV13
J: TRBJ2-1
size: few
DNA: TGTGCCAGCAGCCTCGACAGGGGGCTGGGTAATGAGCAGTTCTTC
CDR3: CASSLDRGLGNEQFF

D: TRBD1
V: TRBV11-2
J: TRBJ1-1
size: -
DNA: TGTGCCAGCAGCTTAGGGACAGGGTTCGGCACTGAAGCTTTCTTT
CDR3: CASSLGTGFGTEAFF

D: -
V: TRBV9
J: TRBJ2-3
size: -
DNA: TGTGCCAGCAGCGTAGAGGGGACCGAGCTTGATACGCAGTATTTT
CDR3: CASSVEGTELDTQYF

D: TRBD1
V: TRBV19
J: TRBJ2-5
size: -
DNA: TGTGCCACTAGACAGGGTTGGGATGGGACCCAGTACTTC
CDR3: CATRQGWDGTQYF

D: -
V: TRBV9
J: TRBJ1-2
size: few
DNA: TGTGCCAGCAGCCCCTCCGAGAGCTATGGCTACACCTTC
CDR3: CASSPSESYGYTF

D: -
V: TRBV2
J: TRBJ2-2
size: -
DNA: TGTGCCAGCAGTGCTTTCGGTCCCGGGGAGCTGTTTTTT
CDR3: CASSAFGPGELFF

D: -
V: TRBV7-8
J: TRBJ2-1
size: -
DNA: TGTGCCAGCAGCTTAAAGTTTCGACTTCCCTCGGGCAATGAGCAGTTCTTC
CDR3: CASSLKFRLPSGNEQFF

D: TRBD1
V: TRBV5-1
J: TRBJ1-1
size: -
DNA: TGCGCCAGCAGCTGGGGGACAGTGGCTGAAGCTTTCTTT
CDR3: CASSWGTVAEAFF

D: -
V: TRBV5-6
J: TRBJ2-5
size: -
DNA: TGTGCCAGCAGCTTGTTGGGTTGGGAGACCCAGTACTTC
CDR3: CASSLLGWETQYF

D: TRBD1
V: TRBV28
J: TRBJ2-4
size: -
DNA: TGTGCCAGCAGTTCCCTAATTTACGGACAGGGTGCTAAAAACATTCAGTACTTC
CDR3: CASSSLIYGQGAKNIQYF

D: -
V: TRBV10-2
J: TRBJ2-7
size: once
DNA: TGCGCCAGCAGAGAAACAGTAGCCTACGAGCAGTACTTC
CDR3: CASRETVAYEQYF

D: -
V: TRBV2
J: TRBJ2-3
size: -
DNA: TGTGCCAGCAGAGAAATTTCCGGGACACACACAGATACGCAGTATTTT
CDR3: CASREISGTHTDTQYF

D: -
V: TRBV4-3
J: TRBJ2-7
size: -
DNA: TGCGCCAGCAGCCAAGATTTCCCTTCCCGGTACTTC
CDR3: CASSQDFPSRYF

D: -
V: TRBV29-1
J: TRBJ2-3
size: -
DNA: TGCAGCGTTGAACGGGGCGACAGCACAGATACGCAGTATTTT
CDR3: CSVERGDSTDTQYF

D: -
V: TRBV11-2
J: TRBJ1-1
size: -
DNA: TGTGCCAGCAGCTTCGAGGGTTGGGGTTTGGTCTTCTTT
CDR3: CASSFEGWGLVFF

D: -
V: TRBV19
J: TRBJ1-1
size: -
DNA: TGTGCCAGTAGTCCTCAGGGCGAAGGCACTGAAGCTTTCTTT
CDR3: CASSPQGEGTEAFF

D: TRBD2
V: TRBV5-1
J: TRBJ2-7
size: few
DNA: TGCGCCAGCAGTAGCGGGGTTTACGAGCAGTACTTC
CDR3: CASSSGVYEQYF

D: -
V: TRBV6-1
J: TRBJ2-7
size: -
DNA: TGTGCCAGCAGTGAATACTTTTTAGACCTGAGCTCCTACGAGCAGTACTTC
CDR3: CASSEYFLDLSSYEQYF

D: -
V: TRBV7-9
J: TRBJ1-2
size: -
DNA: TGTGCCAGCAGCTTGTCGGGCTATGGCTACACCTTC
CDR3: CASSLSGYGYTF

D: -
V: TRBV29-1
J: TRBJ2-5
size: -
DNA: TGCAGCGTTGGGCAAGAGACCCAGTACTTC
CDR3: CSVGQETQYF

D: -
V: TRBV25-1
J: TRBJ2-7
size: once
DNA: TGTGCCAGCAGTGACAACTACGAGCAGTACTTC
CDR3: CASSDNYEQYF

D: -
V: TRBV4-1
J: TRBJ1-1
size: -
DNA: TGCGCCAGCAGCCACGAGGCGGGAGGGATAGCTTTCTTT
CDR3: CASSHEAGGIAFF

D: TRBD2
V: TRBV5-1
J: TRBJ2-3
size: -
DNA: TGCGCCAGCAAGGGGACTAGCGGGGGCACAGATACGCAGTATTTT
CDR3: CASKGTSGGTDTQYF

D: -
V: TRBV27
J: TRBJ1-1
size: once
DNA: TGTGCCAGCAGTTCCCCGGGCCTGAACACTGAAGCTTTCTTT
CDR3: CASSSPGLNTEAFF

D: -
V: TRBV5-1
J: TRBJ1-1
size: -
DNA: TGCGCCAGCAGCTTGGGTGGTGCAGGGCCGAACACTGAAGCTTTCTTT
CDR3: CASSLGGAGPNTEAFF

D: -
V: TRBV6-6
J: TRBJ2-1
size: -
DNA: TGTGCCAGCAGCCAATGGGCAGCCGGGTTCTTC
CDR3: CASSQWAAGFF

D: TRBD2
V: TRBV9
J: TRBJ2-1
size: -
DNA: TGTGCCAGCAGCGTCCCCGTGGGGGGAACTAGCGGAGCTGGCGTGCAGTTCTTC
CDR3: CASSVPVGGTSGAGVQFF

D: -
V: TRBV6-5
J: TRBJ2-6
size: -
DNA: TGTGCCAGCAGTTACAGCGATTCCACTGGGGCCAACGTCCTGACTTTC
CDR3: CASSYSDSTGANVLTF

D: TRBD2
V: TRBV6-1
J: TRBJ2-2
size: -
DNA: TGTGCCAGCAGTGAATTCCATGCGGGCGGGAGGGCCTTGGGGGAGCTGTTTTTT
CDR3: CASSEFHAGGRALGELFF